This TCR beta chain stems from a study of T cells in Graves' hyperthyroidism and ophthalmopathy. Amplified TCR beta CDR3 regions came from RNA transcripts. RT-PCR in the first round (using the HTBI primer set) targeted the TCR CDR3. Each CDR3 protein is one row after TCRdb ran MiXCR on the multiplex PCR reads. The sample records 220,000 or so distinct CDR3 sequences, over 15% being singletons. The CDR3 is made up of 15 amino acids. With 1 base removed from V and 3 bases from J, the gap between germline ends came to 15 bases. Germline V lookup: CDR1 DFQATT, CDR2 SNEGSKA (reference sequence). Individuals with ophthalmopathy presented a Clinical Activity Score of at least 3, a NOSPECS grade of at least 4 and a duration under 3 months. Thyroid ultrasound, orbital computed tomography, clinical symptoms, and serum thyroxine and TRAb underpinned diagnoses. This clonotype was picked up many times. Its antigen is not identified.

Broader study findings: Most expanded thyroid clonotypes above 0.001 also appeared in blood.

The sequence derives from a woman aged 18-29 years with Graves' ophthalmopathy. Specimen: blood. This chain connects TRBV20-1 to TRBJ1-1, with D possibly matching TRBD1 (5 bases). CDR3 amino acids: CSARGGGQGDTEAFF. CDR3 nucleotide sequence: TGCAGTGCTAGAGGGGGAGGGCAGGGCGACACTGAAGCTTTCTTT.